This TCR beta chain came from a study of T cells in tuberculosis. TCRdb's copy holds only in-frame clones and misses some; the assay was immunoSEQ multiplex PCR. Seen here are around 38,000 clones, over 85% observed once, and the top ten hold 6.5% to 9%. Each donor contributed 90,000 to 100,000 T cells on average, unsorted. Concerning this clone itself: Its antigen is not known.

General observations from the study: Samples were chosen by availability of cryopreserved specimens.

From germline, CDR1 is SNHLY and CDR2 FYNNEI. The trim removed 10 bases at V and 10 bases at J, leaving 7 bases unmatched. The CDR3 runs to 11 residues. This receptor was taken from a donor between 10 and 35 years old with latent tuberculosis or without tuberculosis infection. This chain uses TRBV2 with TRBJ1-1; 9 positions match TRBD1. The specimen sequenced was PBMCs. CDR3 in amino acids: CATRDRVGAFF. CDR3 nucleotide sequence: TGTGCCACCAGGGACAGGGTGGGAGCTTTCTTT.